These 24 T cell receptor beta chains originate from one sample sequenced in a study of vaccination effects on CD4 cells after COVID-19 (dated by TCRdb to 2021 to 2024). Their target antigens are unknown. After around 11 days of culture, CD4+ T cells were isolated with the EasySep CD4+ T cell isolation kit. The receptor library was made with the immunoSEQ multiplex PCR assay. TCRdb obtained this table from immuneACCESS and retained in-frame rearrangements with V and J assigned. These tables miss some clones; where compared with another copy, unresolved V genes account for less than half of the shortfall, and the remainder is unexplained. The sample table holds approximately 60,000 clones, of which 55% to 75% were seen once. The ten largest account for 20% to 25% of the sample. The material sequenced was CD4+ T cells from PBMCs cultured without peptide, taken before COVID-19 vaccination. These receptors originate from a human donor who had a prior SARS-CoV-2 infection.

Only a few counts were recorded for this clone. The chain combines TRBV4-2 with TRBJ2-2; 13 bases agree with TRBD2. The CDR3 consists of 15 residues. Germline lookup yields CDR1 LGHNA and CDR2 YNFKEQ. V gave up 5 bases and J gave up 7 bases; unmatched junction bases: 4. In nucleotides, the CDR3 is TGTGCCAGCAGCTACCGACTAGCGGGGGGCGGGGAGCTGTTTTTT. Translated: CASSYRLAGGGELFF.

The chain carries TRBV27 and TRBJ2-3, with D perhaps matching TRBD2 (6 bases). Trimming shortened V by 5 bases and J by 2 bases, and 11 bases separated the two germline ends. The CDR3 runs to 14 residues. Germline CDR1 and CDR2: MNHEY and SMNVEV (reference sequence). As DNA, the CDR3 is TGTGCCAGCAGTCAGACTAGTTTCACAGATACGCAGTATTTT. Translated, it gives CASSQTSFTDTQYF.

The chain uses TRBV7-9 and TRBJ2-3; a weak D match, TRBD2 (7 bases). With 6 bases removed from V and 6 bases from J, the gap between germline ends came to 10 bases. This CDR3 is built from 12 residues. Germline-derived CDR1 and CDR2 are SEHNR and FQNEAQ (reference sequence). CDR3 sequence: CASRGGGDTQYF. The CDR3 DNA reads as TGTGCCAGCAGGGGAGGGGGGGATACGCAGTATTTT.

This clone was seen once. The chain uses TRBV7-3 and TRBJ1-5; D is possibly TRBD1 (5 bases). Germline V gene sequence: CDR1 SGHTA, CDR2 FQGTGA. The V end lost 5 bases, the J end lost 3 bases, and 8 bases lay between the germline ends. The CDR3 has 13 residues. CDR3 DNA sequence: TGTGCCAGCAGCACCGGGGCCAATCAGCCCCAGCATTTT. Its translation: CASSTGANQPQHF.

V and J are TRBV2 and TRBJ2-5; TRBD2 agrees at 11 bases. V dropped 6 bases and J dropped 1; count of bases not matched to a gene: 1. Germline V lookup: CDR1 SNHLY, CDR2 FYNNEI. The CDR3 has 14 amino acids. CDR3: CASSGTSGQETQYF. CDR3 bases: TGTGCCAGCAGCGGGACTAGCGGCCAAGAGACCCAGTACTTC. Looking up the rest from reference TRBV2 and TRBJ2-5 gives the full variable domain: EPEVTQTPSHQVTQMGQEVILRCVPISNHLYFYWYRQILGQKVEFLVSFYNNEISEKSEIFDDQFSVERPDGSNFTLKIRSTKLEDSAMYFCASSGTSGQETQYFGPGTRLLVL.

The CDR3 DNA reads as TGTGCCAGTAGTATAGGGGAGCGGGAGTCGGATACGCAGTATTTT. Translation: CASSIGERESDTQYF. The V gene is TRBV19, the J gene TRBJ2-3, with 8 bases aligning to TRBD2. Trimming removed 1 base from V and 6 bases from J; junction bases left unmatched: 6. Germline V gives CDR1 LNHDA, CDR2 SQIVND (reference sequence). This CDR3 spans 15 amino acids.

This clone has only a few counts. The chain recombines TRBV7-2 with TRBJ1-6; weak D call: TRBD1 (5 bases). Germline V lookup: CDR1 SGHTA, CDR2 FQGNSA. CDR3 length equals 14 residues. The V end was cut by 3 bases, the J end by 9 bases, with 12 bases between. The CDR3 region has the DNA TGTGCCAGCAGCTTGGGGCAGGGAGGTTCACCCCTCCACTTT. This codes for CASSLGQGGSPLHF.

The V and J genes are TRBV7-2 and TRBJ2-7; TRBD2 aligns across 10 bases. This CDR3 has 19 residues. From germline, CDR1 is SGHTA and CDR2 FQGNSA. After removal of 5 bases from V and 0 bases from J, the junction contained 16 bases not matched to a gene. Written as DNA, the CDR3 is TGTGCCAGCAGCAGGGTCACGGGCTTAGCGGGGGGTCCCTCCTACGAGCAGTACTTC. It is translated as CASSRVTGLAGGPSYEQYF.

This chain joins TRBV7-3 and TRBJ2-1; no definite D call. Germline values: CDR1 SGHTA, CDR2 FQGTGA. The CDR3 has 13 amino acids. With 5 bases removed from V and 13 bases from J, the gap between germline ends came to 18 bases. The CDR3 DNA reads TGTGCCAGCAGCCAACAACCCCGGGCAATCCAGTTCTTC. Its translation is CASSQQPRAIQFF.

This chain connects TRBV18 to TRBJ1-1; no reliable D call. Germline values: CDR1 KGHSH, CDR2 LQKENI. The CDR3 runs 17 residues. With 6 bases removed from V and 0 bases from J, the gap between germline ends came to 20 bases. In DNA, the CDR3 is TGTGCCAGCTCCCTCTGGAGGGTGGGAGAATTGAACACTGAAGCTTTCTTT. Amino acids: CASSLWRVGELNTEAFF.

The DNA for the CDR3 is TGTGCCAGCAGGGCACTGAGCTCCTATAATTCACCCCTCCACTTT. Translating gives CASRALSSYNSPLHF. The rearrangement joins TRBV6-5 to TRBJ1-6; the D is unclear. V was pared by 6 bases and J by 0 bases, with 9 bases between. Germline V gene lookup returns CDR1 MNHEY and CDR2 SVGAGI. The CDR3 contains 15 residues.

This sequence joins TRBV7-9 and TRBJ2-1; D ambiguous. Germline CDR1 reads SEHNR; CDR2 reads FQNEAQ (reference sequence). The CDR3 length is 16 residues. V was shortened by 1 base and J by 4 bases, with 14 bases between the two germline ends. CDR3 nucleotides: TGTGCCAGCAGCTTAGGTGTGGGGTTGGCATACAATGAGCAGTTCTTC. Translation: CASSLGVGLAYNEQFF.

This chain's CDR3 is CASSQDEETDTQYF. For the CDR3, the DNA is TGTGCCAGCAGCCAAGATGAGGAGACAGATACGCAGTATTTT. The chain combines TRBV4-2 with TRBJ2-3, with D unclear. V gave up 0 bases and J gave up 3 bases, with 7 bases separating them. The CDR3 is 14 amino acids. Germline V CDR1 and CDR2: LGHNA, YNFKEQ.

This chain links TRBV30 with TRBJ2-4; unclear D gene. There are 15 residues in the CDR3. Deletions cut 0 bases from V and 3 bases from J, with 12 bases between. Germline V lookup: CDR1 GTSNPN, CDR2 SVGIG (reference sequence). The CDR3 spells CAWSVVVGYKNIQYF. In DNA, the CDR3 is TGTGCCTGGAGTGTCGTTGTAGGATACAAAAACATTCAGTACTTC.

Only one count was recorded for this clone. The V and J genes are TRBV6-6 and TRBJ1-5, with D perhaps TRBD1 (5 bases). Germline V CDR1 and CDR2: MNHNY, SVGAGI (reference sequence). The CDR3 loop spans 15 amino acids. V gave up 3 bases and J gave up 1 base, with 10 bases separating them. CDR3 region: CASSYYGASNQPQHF. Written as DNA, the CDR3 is TGTGCCAGCAGTTATTATGGGGCGAGCAATCAGCCCCAGCATTTT.

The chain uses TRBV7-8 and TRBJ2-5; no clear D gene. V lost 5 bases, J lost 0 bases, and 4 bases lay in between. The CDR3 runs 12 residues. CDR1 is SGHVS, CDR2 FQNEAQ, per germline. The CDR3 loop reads CASSPYQETQYF. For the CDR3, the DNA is TGTGCCAGCAGCCCTTACCAAGAGACCCAGTACTTC.

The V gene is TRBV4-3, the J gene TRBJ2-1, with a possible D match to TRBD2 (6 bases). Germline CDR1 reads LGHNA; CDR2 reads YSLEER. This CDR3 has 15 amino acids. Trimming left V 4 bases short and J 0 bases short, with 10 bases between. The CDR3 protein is CASSRDSSSYNEQFF. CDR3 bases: TGCGCCAGCAGCCGGGACTCAAGCTCCTACAATGAGCAGTTCTTC.

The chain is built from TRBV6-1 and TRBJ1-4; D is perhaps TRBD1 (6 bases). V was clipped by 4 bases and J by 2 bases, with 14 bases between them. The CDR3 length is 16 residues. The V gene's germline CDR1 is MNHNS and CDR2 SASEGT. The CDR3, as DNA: TGTGCCAGCAGTGCTGGGGGGCGCATTACTAATGAAAAACTGTTTTTT. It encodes CASSAGGRITNEKLFF.

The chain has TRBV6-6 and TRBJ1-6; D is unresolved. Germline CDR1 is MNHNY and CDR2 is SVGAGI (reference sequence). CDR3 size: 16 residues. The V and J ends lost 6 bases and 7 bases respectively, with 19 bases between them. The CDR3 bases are TGTGCCAGCAGCCCCGGTCTGACACGGAGAAATTCACCCCTCCACTTT. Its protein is CASSPGLTRRNSPLHF.

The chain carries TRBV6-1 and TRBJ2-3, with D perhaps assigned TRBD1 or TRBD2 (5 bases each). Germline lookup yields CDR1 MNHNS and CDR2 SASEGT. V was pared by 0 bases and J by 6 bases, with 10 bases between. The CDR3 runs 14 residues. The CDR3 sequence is CASSEAGVGDTQYF. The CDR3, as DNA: TGTGCCAGCAGTGAAGCGGGGGTGGGGGATACGCAGTATTTT.

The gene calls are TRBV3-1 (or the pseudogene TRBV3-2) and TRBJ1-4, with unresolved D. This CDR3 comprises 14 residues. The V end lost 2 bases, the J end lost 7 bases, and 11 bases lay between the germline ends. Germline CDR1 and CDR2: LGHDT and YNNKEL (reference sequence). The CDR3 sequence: CASSQWIEPEKLFF. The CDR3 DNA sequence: TGTGCCAGCAGCCAATGGATTGAACCTGAAAAACTGTTTTTT.

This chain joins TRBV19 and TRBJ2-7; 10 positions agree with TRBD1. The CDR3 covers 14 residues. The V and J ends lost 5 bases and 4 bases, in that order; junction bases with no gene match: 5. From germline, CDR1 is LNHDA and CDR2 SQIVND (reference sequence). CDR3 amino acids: CASSPRTGGYEQYF. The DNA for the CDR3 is TGTGCCAGTAGTCCGCGGACAGGGGGGTACGAGCAGTACTTC.

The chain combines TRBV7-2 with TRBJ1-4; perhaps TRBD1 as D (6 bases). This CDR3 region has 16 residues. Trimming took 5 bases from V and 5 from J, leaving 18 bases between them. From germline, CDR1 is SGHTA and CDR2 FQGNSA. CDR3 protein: CASSLGQTGSNEKLFF. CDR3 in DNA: TGTGCCAGCAGCCTAGGGCAAACAGGGAGCAATGAAAAACTGTTTTTT.

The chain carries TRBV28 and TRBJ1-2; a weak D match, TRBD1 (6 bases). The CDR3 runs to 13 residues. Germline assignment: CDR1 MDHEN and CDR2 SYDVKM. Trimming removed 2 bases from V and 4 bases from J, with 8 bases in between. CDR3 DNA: TGTGCCAGCAGTTTACAGGGGTCCTATGGCTACACCTTC. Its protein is CASSLQGSYGYTF.